The rows below give T cell receptor beta chains drawn from one sample of a study of TIL therapy for anti-PD-1-resistant metastatic lung cancer. Profiled with immunoSEQ multiplex PCR; TCRdb holds only in-frame clones, not every one. The sample yields more than 45,000 clones, roughly 87% seen once. The specimen comprised blood, sampled at baseline. All receptors come from a person aged 25-85 years with non-small cell lung cancer. The CDR3 runs from the conserved cysteine through the conserved F or W. Fields, in order: clone size, J gene, D gene, V gene, CDR3 length, CDR3 protein, CDR3 DNA. The D gene is left open where the match is weak. Clone size is stated in some rows and not others, as once, few, many or a class when expanded.

clone_size: -; j_call: TRBJ2-7; d_call: TRBD1; v_call: TRBV4-1; cdr3_length: 15; cdr3_aa: CASSREGQGVYEQYF; cdr3_nt: TGCGCCAGCAGCCGAGAGGGACAGGGGGTATACGAGCAGTACTTC
clone_size: once; j_call: TRBJ2-5; d_call: -; v_call: TRBV28; cdr3_length: 16; cdr3_aa: CASSPYGGGRAWTQYF; cdr3_nt: TGTGCCAGCAGTCCGTATGGGGGGGGGCGCGCCTGGACCCAGTACTTC
clone_size: -; j_call: TRBJ1-6; d_call: TRBD1; v_call: TRBV9; cdr3_length: 17; cdr3_aa: CASSARTGTGGRSPLHF; cdr3_nt: TGTGCCAGCAGCGCTAGGACCGGGACAGGGGGAAGATCACCCCTCCACTTT
clone_size: -; j_call: TRBJ2-2; d_call: TRBD2; v_call: TRBV11-2; cdr3_length: 19; cdr3_aa: CASSLMLLAGVRNTGELFF; cdr3_nt: TGTGCCAGCAGCTTAATGCTCCTAGCGGGAGTGCGCAACACCGGGGAGCTGTTTTTT
clone_size: -; j_call: TRBJ1-1; d_call: -; v_call: TRBV5-1; cdr3_length: 16; cdr3_aa: CASSWGQVSQNTEAFF; cdr3_nt: TGCGCCAGCAGTTGGGGGCAGGTTAGCCAGAACACTGAAGCTTTCTTT
clone_size: -; j_call: TRBJ2-3; d_call: TRBD2; v_call: TRBV14; cdr3_length: 16; cdr3_aa: CASSQFLGLAVDTQYF; cdr3_nt: TGTGCCAGCAGCCAATTTCTCGGACTAGCGGTAGATACGCAGTATTTT
clone_size: -; j_call: TRBJ2-7; d_call: -; v_call: TRBV6-4; cdr3_length: 14; cdr3_aa: CASSDSAGGYEQYF; cdr3_nt: TGTGCCAGCAGTGACTCGGCCGGGGGCTACGAGCAGTACTTC
clone_size: -; j_call: TRBJ1-2; d_call: -; v_call: TRBV27; cdr3_length: 17; cdr3_aa: CASSFLSSVAGAPGYTF; cdr3_nt: TGTGCCAGCAGTTTTCTCTCCTCAGTCGCGGGGGCGCCTGGCTACACCTTC
clone_size: -; j_call: TRBJ2-2; d_call: -; v_call: TRBV19; cdr3_length: 14; cdr3_aa: CASKEGRYTGELFF; cdr3_nt: TGTGCCAGTAAGGAGGGACGCTACACCGGGGAGCTGTTTTTT
clone_size: -; j_call: TRBJ2-3; d_call: -; v_call: TRBV2; cdr3_length: 15; cdr3_aa: CASSPWGASTDTQYF; cdr3_nt: TGTGCCAGCAGCCCCTGGGGCGCCTCCACAGATACGCAGTATTTT
clone_size: few; j_call: TRBJ2-1; d_call: TRBD2; v_call: TRBV10-1; cdr3_length: 15; cdr3_aa: CASSDGTMGLNEQFF; cdr3_nt: TGCGCCAGCAGTGACGGGACTATGGGGTTAAATGAGCAGTTCTTC
clone_size: -; j_call: TRBJ2-3; d_call: -; v_call: TRBV4-1; cdr3_length: 14; cdr3_aa: CASSPRTVQDTQYF; cdr3_nt: TGCGCCAGCAGCCCCCGGACAGTCCAAGATACGCAGTATTTT
clone_size: once; j_call: TRBJ1-1; d_call: -; v_call: TRBV21-1; cdr3_length: 17; cdr3_aa: CASIPKILKGPNTEAFF; cdr3_nt: TGTGCCAGCATCCCAAAAATCCTCAAGGGTCCGAACACTGAAGCTTTCTTT
clone_size: -; j_call: TRBJ2-3; d_call: TRBD2; v_call: TRBV7-6; cdr3_length: 17; cdr3_aa: CASSLGTSGGPTDTQYF; cdr3_nt: TGTGCCAGCAGCTTAGGGACTAGCGGGGGGCCTACAGATACGCAGTATTTT
clone_size: -; j_call: TRBJ2-7; d_call: -; v_call: TRBV7-8; cdr3_length: 14; cdr3_aa: CASRPGTGNYEQYF; cdr3_nt: TGTGCCAGCAGACCCGGAACAGGGAACTACGAGCAGTACTTC
clone_size: -; j_call: TRBJ2-4; d_call: -; v_call: TRBV5-5; cdr3_length: 16; cdr3_aa: CASSLADSLAKNIQYF; cdr3_nt: TGTGCCAGCAGCTTGGCTGACAGCCTAGCCAAAAACATTCAGTACTTC
clone_size: -; j_call: TRBJ2-1; d_call: TRBD2; v_call: TRBV3-1/TRBV3-2; cdr3_length: 15; cdr3_aa: CASTLAGGQIYEQFF; cdr3_nt: TGTGCCAGCACGCTAGCGGGGGGGCAAATCTATGAGCAGTTCTTC
clone_size: -; j_call: TRBJ2-1; d_call: -; v_call: TRBV19; cdr3_length: 15; cdr3_aa: CASSINPGIYNEQFF; cdr3_nt: TGTGCCAGTAGTATAAATCCGGGCATCTACAATGAGCAGTTCTTC